This T cell receptor beta chain was found in a study of response to subunit inactivated influenza vaccine. Notes on the study in general: The authors put forward the suggestion that each seasonal influenza vaccination may bring in only a limited number of new T cells.

This clonotype was picked up many times. The antigen remains undetermined. The CDR3 covers 13 residues. The junction had 3 bases not matched to a gene; V was cut back by 4 bases and J by 6 bases. Germline CDR1 reads SGHTA; CDR2 reads FQGNSA. Each CDR3 protein gets one entry after TCRdb re-called the RT-PCR reads with MiXCR. The sample carries roughly 760,000 distinct CDR3 sequences, approximately 21% recorded once. The TCR originated in a man over 45 who received an inactivated influenza vaccine. The rearrangement uses TRBV7-2 and TRBJ1-2; TRBD1 matches at 9 bases. This specimen consisted of PBMCs from blood, obtained more than 4 days after vaccination. The CDR3 loop reads CASSSRDRDGYTF. CDR3 DNA: TGTGCCAGCAGCTCCCGGGACAGGGATGGCTACACCTTC.